This is a list of T cell receptor beta chains from one sample in a study of response to subunit inactivated influenza vaccine. MiXCR, applied by TCRdb to the RT-PCR reads, yields one record per CDR3 protein. Here the sample spans 750,000 to 850,000 distinct CDR3 sequences, under 20% being singletons. Sequencing used PBMCs from blood, obtained around 5 days after vaccination. The origin of the receptors is a man in his fifties who received an inactivated influenza vaccine. Both conserved end residues are part of each CDR3. The D gene is left open where the match is weak. Clone size appears in some rows only: once, few, many, or a class for an expanded clone.

abundance	v_gene	d_gene	j_gene	CDR3nt	CDR3aa
NA	TRBV28	NA	TRBJ2-7	TGTGCCAGCAGTCCCAGGTGGCCTGTCGAGCAGTACTTC	CASSPRWPVEQYF
NA	TRBV5-1	NA	TRBJ1-1	TGCGCCAGCAGCGCTCAGGGTCCGAACACTGAAGCTTTCTTT	CASSAQGPNTEAFF
NA	TRBV5-5	NA	TRBJ2-7	TGTGCCAGCAGCCCCGGGGCAGCTAGATACGAGCAGTACTTC	CASSPGAARYEQYF
few	TRBV10-3	NA	TRBJ2-1	TGTGCCATCAGGGCTGTAGACAATGAGCAGTTCTTC	CAIRAVDNEQFF
NA	TRBV15	TRBD2	TRBJ2-5	TGTGCCACCAGCAGAACTAGCGGCCTAAAGGAGACCCAGTACTTC	CATSRTSGLKETQYF
NA	TRBV28	NA	TRBJ2-1	TGTGCCAGCAGTTCCCCGGGACTTCGGACCTACAATGAGCAGTTCTTC	CASSSPGLRTYNEQFF
many	TRBV20-1	TRBD1	TRBJ2-5	TGCAGTGCTAGAGATCAGAGGACAGGACAAGAGACCCAGTACTTC	CSARDQRTGQETQYF
NA	TRBV10-3	NA	TRBJ2-1	TGTGCCATCAGTGAGAATTCAGGTAGGGGGGATGAGCAGTTCTTC	CAISENSGRGDEQFF
many	TRBV12-3/TRBV12-4	TRBD1	TRBJ1-1	TGTGCCAGCAGCTTGACAGGGGGGGAAGCTTTCTTT	CASSLTGGEAFF
few	TRBV29-1	NA	TRBJ2-2	TGCAGCGGCCGGGGGGCAACCAACACCGGGGAGCTGTTTTTT	CSGRGATNTGELFF
many	TRBV6-5	NA	TRBJ2-7	TGTGCCAGCAGTTACTACCGGGATTTCGACTACGAGCAGTACTTC	CASSYYRDFDYEQYF
NA	TRBV3-1	NA	TRBJ2-1	TGTGCCAGCAGCCAAGAGGACGGGACTTCCTACAATGAGCAGTTCTTC	CASSQEDGTSYNEQFF
NA	TRBV7-2	NA	TRBJ2-1	TGTGCCAGCAGCTTCTGGGTATCCGATGAGCAGTTCTTC	CASSFWVSDEQFF
NA	TRBV29-1	TRBD1	TRBJ2-3	TGCAGCGTCTATGAGTCAGGGACAGCTAGCACAGATACGCAGTATTTT	CSVYESGTASTDTQYF
many	TRBV12-3/TRBV12-4	TRBD2	TRBJ2-5	TGTGCCAGCAGTGGGACTAGCGGGGGAGAGACCCAGTACTTC	CASSGTSGGETQYF
few	TRBV29-1	TRBD1	TRBJ1-1	TGCAGCGCATCCCTACAGGGGAAGAACACTGAAGCTTTCTTT	CSASLQGKNTEAFF
few	TRBV7-2	NA	TRBJ1-5	TGTGCCAGCAGCTCCCGCGGTGGGTCCAATCAGCCCCAGCATTTT	CASSSRGGSNQPQHF
NA	TRBV28	TRBD2	TRBJ2-1	TGTGCCAGCAGTTTACGCGGGGGGGTATCAAGCTCCTACAATGAGCAGTTCTTC	CASSLRGGVSSSYNEQFF
NA	TRBV12-3/TRBV12-4	NA	TRBJ2-3	TGTGCCAGCAGTGCCACGTCGGGGACGTACACAGATACGCAGTATTTT	CASSATSGTYTDTQYF
few	TRBV12-3/TRBV12-4	NA	TRBJ2-7	TGTGCCAGCAGGGGAACCGCGGGCGTGCAGTACTTC	CASRGTAGVQYF
many	TRBV7-3	NA	TRBJ2-1	TGTGCCAGCAGCGAGGCCGACAATGAGCAGTTCTTC	CASSEADNEQFF
NA	TRBV24-1	NA	TRBJ1-5	TGTGCCACCCAGTTAAGTGGCAACAATCAGCCCCAGCATTTT	CATQLSGNNQPQHF
few	TRBV27	NA	TRBJ2-2	TGTGCCAGCAGTTTATTAACCGGGGCCTACAACACCGGGGAGCTGTTTTTT	CASSLLTGAYNTGELFF
NA	TRBV7-2	TRBD2	TRBJ2-5	TGTGCCAGCAGCTTAAGTACTAGCGGGGTGCGGGAGACCCAGTACTTC	CASSLSTSGVRETQYF
once	TRBV20-1	NA	TRBJ1-3	TGCAGTGCTAGTGTGGGGTTTGGAAACACCATATATTTT	CSASVGFGNTIYF
few	TRBV5-6	NA	TRBJ2-5	TGTGCCAGCAGCTGGTCAGAGACCCAGTACTTC	CASSWSETQYF
few	TRBV12-3/TRBV12-4	NA	TRBJ2-5	TGTGCCAGCAGCATAGGAGGGGTCACGCAAGAGACCCAGTACTTC	CASSIGGVTQETQYF
many	TRBV12-3/TRBV12-4	NA	TRBJ1-2	TGCGCCAGCAGCTGGGACGGGAACTATGGCTACACCTTC	CASSWDGNYGYTF